This T cell receptor (beta chain) is from a study of T-cell memory formation after mild COVID-19. It was 5'RACE with constant-segment primers that produced the TCR alpha and TCR beta cDNA libraries, which carried sample barcodes and UMIs. One entry per CDR3 protein, called by TCRdb with MiXCR from the 5' RACE reads. This sample yields around 180,000 distinct CDR3 sequences, of which more than 15% are seen a single time; just over 2% belongs to the top ten. Trimming cost V 1 base and J 8 bases; bases outside gene matches: 8. Germline lookup yields CDR1 SNHLY and CDR2 FYNNEI. The CDR3 length is 15 residues.

The sequence came from an adult woman who had mild COVID-19 (a few samples of this study predate the infection). Cell type and time point are not known. V usage is TRBV2 and J usage is TRBJ1-2; 9 positions match TRBD1. Sequencing was carried out using PBMCs or a T cell subset sorted from them (not recorded which). CDR3 protein: CASSEEGTGISGYTF. For the CDR3, the DNA is TGTGCCAGCAGTGAAGAGGGGACAGGGATTAGCGGCTACACCTTC.